Listed below are T cell receptor beta chains from one sample, sequenced in a study of long-term antiretroviral therapy in people with HIV. The table came from immunoSEQ multiplex PCR; TCRdb's copy has only in-frame clones and leaves some out. The table has 25,000 to 35,000 clones, just over 90% seen once; the top ten hold about 4.4%. The sample consisted of unsorted PBMCs, taken 3.1 years after starting antiretroviral therapy. These receptors came from a man aged 18 to 29 with HIV. CDR3s include the opening cysteine and the closing phenylalanine or tryptophan. The order of the fields is D gene, V gene, clone size, J gene, CDR3 protein, CDR3 DNA. D genes are given only for firm matches. Clone size is stated in some rows and not others, as once, few, many or a class when expanded.

>-|TRBV9|-|TRBJ2-3
CASSPRGAPTDTQYF
TGTGCCAGCAGCCCGAGGGGGGCCCCCACAGATACGCAGTATTTT
>-|TRBV5-1|-|TRBJ1-1
CASSATGGNTEAFF
TGCGCCAGCAGCGCGACGGGGGGGAACACTGAAGCTTTCTTT
>TRBD1|TRBV7-6|-|TRBJ1-2
CASSSTGGGYTF
TGTGCCAGCAGCTCCACAGGGGGTGGCTACACCTTC
>-|TRBV7-7|once|TRBJ2-1
CASSPSSSREQFF
TGTGCTAGCAGTCCTTCCTCTTCCCGTGAGCAGTTCTTC
>TRBD1|TRBV9|-|TRBJ2-1
CASSVRDRGNNEQFF
TGTGCCAGCAGCGTCCGGGACAGGGGAAACAATGAGCAGTTCTTC
>TRBD2|TRBV15|-|TRBJ2-2
CATSPRTSRTGELFF
TGTGCCACCAGCCCTCGGACTAGCAGAACCGGGGAGCTGTTTTTT
>TRBD1|TRBV15|-|TRBJ1-1
CATSRESPGQEIIFF
TGTGCCACCAGCAGAGAGTCTCCGGGACAGGAAATTATTTTCTTT
>-|TRBV19|-|TRBJ2-6
CASSKRGPGANVLTF
TGTGCCAGTAGTAAGAGGGGTCCTGGGGCCAACGTCCTGACTTTC
>TRBD2|TRBV2|-|TRBJ2-2
CASSEALASGELFF
TGTGCCAGCAGTGAAGCACTAGCGAGTGGGGAGCTGTTTTTT
>TRBD1|TRBV18|-|TRBJ2-6
CASNQQGAGANVLTF
TGTGCCAGCAACCAACAGGGGGCTGGGGCCAACGTCCTGACTTTC
>-|TRBV19|-|TRBJ1-4
CASSIVVGDEKLFF
TGTGCCAGTAGTATTGTGGTGGGGGATGAAAAACTGTTTTTT
>-|TRBV9|-|TRBJ2-1
CASSEGGTPYNEQFF
TGTGCCAGCAGCGAGGGGGGGACCCCGTACAATGAGCAGTTCTTC
>-|TRBV9|-|TRBJ2-1
CASSVVVTRSSYNEQFF
TGTGCCAGCAGCGTAGTGGTGACTAGGAGCTCCTACAATGAGCAGTTCTTC
>-|TRBV9|-|TRBJ2-1
CASSVSRRDEQFF
TGTGCCAGCAGCGTAAGCCGGAGGGATGAGCAGTTCTTC
>-|TRBV4-2|-|TRBJ2-1
CASSQDVDPIVDNEQFF
TGTGCCAGCAGCCAAGATGTGGACCCTATAGTGGACAATGAGCAGTTCTTC
>TRBD1|TRBV7-2|-|TRBJ1-6
CASSLAGQGLALHF
TGTGCCAGCAGCTTAGCGGGACAGGGGCTGGCCCTCCACTTT
>-|TRBV19|-|TRBJ2-3
CASSRGFRDTQYF
TGTGCCAGTAGCCGCGGGTTCAGAGATACGCAGTATTTT
>-|TRBV7-3|-|TRBJ2-3
CASSEFGGADTQYF
TGTGCCAGCAGCGAATTCGGCGGCGCAGATACGCAGTATTTT
>TRBD1|TRBV4-1|-|TRBJ1-1
CASSPTGPENTEAFF
TGCGCCAGCAGCCCGACAGGGCCTGAGAACACTGAAGCTTTCTTT
>-|TRBV7-8|-|TRBJ2-7
CASSLAGGLYEQYF
TGTGCCAGCAGCTTAGCCGGGGGCCTCTACGAGCAGTACTTC
>-|TRBV5-1|-|TRBJ2-5
CASSLAGTLKETQYF
TGCGCCAGCAGCTTGGCCGGGACACTGAAAGAGACCCAGTACTTC
>-|TRBV4-1|-|TRBJ2-1
CASSQAKGGEWVEQFF
TGCGCCAGCAGCCAAGCTAAGGGGGGCGAATGGGTTGAGCAGTTCTTC
>-|TRBV5-1|once|TRBJ2-2
CASSRTGGPGELFF
TGCGCCAGCAGCCGCACCGGGGGGCCCGGGGAGCTGTTTTTT
>-|TRBV5-6|-|TRBJ1-2
CASSSDTSRGYTF
TGTGCCAGCAGCAGCGACACGTCTAGGGGCTACACCTTC
>-|TRBV6-5|-|TRBJ2-7
CASMSYPLRTGEYF
TGTGCCAGCATGAGTTATCCTTTAAGAACGGGGGAGTACTTC
>-|TRBV20-1|-|TRBJ1-1
CSAPQGFRAFF
TGCAGTGCTCCCCAGGGGTTTCGAGCTTTCTTT
>TRBD1|TRBV7-9|-|TRBJ1-1
CASSLDRVRAFF
TGTGCCAGCAGCCTCGACAGGGTAAGGGCTTTCTTT
>TRBD1|TRBV7-2|-|TRBJ2-1
CASSLKAGGGNEQFF
TGTGCCAGCAGCTTAAAGGCAGGGGGTGGAAATGAGCAGTTCTTC
>TRBD2|TRBV12-5|-|TRBJ2-1
CASGSRLAGGVYNEQFF
TGTGCTAGTGGTTCCCGACTAGCGGGGGGGGTCTACAATGAGCAGTTCTTC
>TRBD1|TRBV15|-|TRBJ1-3
CATALDREGNTIYF
TGTGCCACCGCTCTAGACAGGGAGGGAAACACCATATATTTT
>-|TRBV9|-|TRBJ2-7
CASSGGSGAYEQYF
TGTGCCAGCAGTGGAGGTTCGGGGGCGTACGAGCAGTACTTC
>-|TRBV5-8|once|TRBJ2-2
CASSLDGEWWNTGELFF
TGTGCCAGCAGCTTGGACGGAGAATGGTGGAACACCGGGGAGCTGTTTTTT
>-|TRBV6-5|-|TRBJ1-1
CASRRGLLDSLEAFF
TGTGCCAGCAGACGAGGATTACTGGACAGTTTAGAAGCTTTCTTT
>-|TRBV10-3|-|TRBJ2-2
CAINGAGPAGELFF
TGTGCCATCAACGGGGCAGGCCCTGCCGGGGAGCTGTTTTTT
>-|TRBV10-1|-|TRBJ1-3
CASSDPSMAGNTIYF
TGCGCCAGCAGTGACCCCTCTATGGCAGGAAACACCATATATTTT
>-|TRBV2|-|TRBJ1-1
CAIQAGRSTEAFF
TGTGCCATTCAGGCAGGGAGATCCACTGAAGCTTTCTTT
>-|TRBV29-1|-|TRBJ2-5
CSVEVGGKETQYF
TGCAGCGTTGAAGTTGGGGGGAAAGAGACCCAGTACTTC
>-|TRBV7-3|-|TRBJ2-7
CASSLTGKNEQYF
TGTGCCAGCAGCTTAACTGGCAAGAACGAGCAGTACTTC
>-|TRBV19|once|TRBJ2-7
CASSGGREGTNYEQYF
TGTGCCAGTAGCGGCGGGAGAGAGGGGACAAACTACGAGCAGTACTTC
>TRBD2|TRBV11-2|-|TRBJ2-5
CASSLQAGGETQYF
TGTGCCAGCAGCTTACAGGCGGGAGGAGAGACCCAGTACTTC
>-|TRBV7-6|-|TRBJ2-3
CASSATRGRGDTQYF
TGTGCCAGCAGCGCCACCCGGGGCCGAGGAGATACGCAGTATTTT
>-|TRBV16|-|TRBJ1-3
CASSHGGPSGNTIYF
TGTGCCAGCAGCCATGGGGGCCCCTCTGGAAACACCATATATTTT
>TRBD1|TRBV6-6|-|TRBJ1-4
CASSYPGQGREKLFF
TGTGCCAGCAGTTACCCCGGACAGGGGCGTGAAAAACTGTTTTTT
>TRBD2|TRBV27|-|TRBJ2-1
CASSSNPGRTSGSFSRRGQFF
TGTGCCAGCAGTTCTAATCCGGGACGGACTAGCGGGAGTTTTTCCCGTCGTGGGCAGTTCTTC
>TRBD1|TRBV9|-|TRBJ2-6
CASSDGTTGTGILTF
TGTGCCAGCAGCGATGGTACAACCGGGACAGGAATCCTGACTTTC
>-|TRBV5-4|-|TRBJ1-1
CASSLDRVDTEAFF
TGTGCCAGCAGCTTGGATAGGGTAGATACTGAAGCTTTCTTT
>-|TRBV6-6|-|TRBJ1-6
CASSHGINSPLHF
TGTGCCAGCAGCCACGGAATTAATTCACCCCTCCACTTT
>-|TRBV6-4|-|TRBJ2-3
CASRETVTDTQYF
TGTGCCAGCAGGGAGACAGTTACAGATACGCAGTATTTT
>-|TRBV5-1|-|TRBJ2-2
CASSPGQTHTGELFF
TGCGCCAGCAGTCCCGGACAGACCCACACCGGGGAGCTGTTTTTT
>-|TRBV7-3|-|TRBJ2-3
CASSLSRVETDTQYF
TGTGCCAGCAGCTTATCAAGGGTGGAAACAGATACGCAGTATTTT
>-|TRBV2|once|TRBJ2-3
CASSERVADTQYF
TGTGCCAGCAGTGAAAGAGTTGCGGATACGCAGTATTTT
>-|TRBV9|-|TRBJ1-1
CASSVGWGRTEAFF
TGTGCCAGCAGCGTAGGGTGGGGACGGACTGAAGCTTTCTTT
>TRBD2|TRBV7-3|-|TRBJ2-5
CASSLYGGLEETQYF
TGTGCCAGCAGCTTGTACGGGGGGTTAGAAGAGACCCAGTACTTC
>TRBD1|TRBV5-8|-|TRBJ2-1
CASSHRTGNEQFF
TGTGCCAGCAGCCATCGGACAGGCAATGAGCAGTTCTTC